This T cell receptor beta chain was retrieved from a study of Graves' ophthalmopathy and Graves' hyperthyroidism. V was pared by 4 bases and J by 4 bases, with 20 bases between. The V gene's germline CDR1 is SGHRS and CDR2 YFSETQ. CDR3 length: 16 amino acids. The authors amplified TCR beta CDR3 regions, and they did so from RNA transcripts for repertoire sequencing. First-round RT-PCR employed HTBI primers, with a second-round multiplex PCR after it. TCRdb re-called the multiplex PCR reads with MiXCR, one entry per CDR3 protein. The sample shows about 400,000 distinct CDR3 sequences, over 20% of them seen only once. This clonotype was detected ten times or more. The antigen remains undetermined. Study results and caveats: The model predicted progression of ophthalmopathy with a sensitivity of roughly 70%, and its specificity was less than 85%.

Lactation, pregnancy, uncontrolled infections and other autoimmune diseases were all grounds for excluding patients. The source material was peripheral blood. This chain uses TRBV5-1 with TRBJ1-1; maybe TRBD1 (5 bases). The TCR comes from a woman between 18 and 30 years old with stable Graves' hyperthyroidism. The CDR3 DNA sequence: TGCGCCAGCAGCGACGAGGGACCCCCGATTGGCACTGAAGCTTTCTTT. Translation gives CASSDEGPPIGTEAFF. Full variable domain (missing parts from reference TRBV5-1 and TRBJ1-1): KAGVTQTPRYLIKTRGQQVTLSCSPISGHRSVSWYQQTPGQGLQFLFEYFSETQRNKGNFPGRFSGRQFSNSRSEMNVSTLELGDSALYLCASSDEGPPIGTEAFFGQGTRLTVV.